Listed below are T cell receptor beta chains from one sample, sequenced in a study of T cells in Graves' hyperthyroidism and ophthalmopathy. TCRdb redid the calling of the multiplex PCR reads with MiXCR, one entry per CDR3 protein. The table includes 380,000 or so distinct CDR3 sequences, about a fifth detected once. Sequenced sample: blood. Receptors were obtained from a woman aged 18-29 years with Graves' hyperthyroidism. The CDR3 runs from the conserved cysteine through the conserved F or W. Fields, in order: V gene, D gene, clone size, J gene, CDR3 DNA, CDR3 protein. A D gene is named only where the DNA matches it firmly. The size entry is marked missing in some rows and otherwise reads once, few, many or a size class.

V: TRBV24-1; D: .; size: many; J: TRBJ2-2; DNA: TGTGCCACCGGGGATAGCGGACTGCACACCGGGGAGCTGTTTTTT; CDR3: CATGDSGLHTGELFF
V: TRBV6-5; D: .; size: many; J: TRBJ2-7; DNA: TGTGCCAGCAGAGTACCGGGATCAAATCCGCAGTACTTC; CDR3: CASRVPGSNPQYF
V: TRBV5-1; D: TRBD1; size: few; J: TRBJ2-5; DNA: TGCGCCAGCAGCGCCGGGACAGTCGGAGAGACCCAGTACTTC; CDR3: CASSAGTVGETQYF
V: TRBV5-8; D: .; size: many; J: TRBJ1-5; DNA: TGTGCCAGCAGCATCCGGGGACGGGGCCAGCCCCAGCATTTT; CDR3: CASSIRGRGQPQHF
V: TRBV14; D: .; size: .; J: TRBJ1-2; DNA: TGTGCCAGCAGCCACAGGGTACACGACTATGGCTACACCTTC; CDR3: CASSHRVHDYGYTF
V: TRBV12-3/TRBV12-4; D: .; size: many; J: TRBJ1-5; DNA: TGTGCCAGCAGTCCGACACGGCAGGGCAATCAGCCCCAGCATTTT; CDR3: CASSPTRQGNQPQHF
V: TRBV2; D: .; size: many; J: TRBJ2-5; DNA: TGTGCCAGCAGTCTGGACTGGAGGGGAGAGACCCAGTACTTC; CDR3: CASSLDWRGETQYF
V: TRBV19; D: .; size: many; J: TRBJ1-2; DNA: TGTGCCACATATAGTAACTATGGCTACACCTTC; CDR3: CATYSNYGYTF
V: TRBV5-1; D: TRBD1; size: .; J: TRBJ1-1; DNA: TGCGCCAGCAGCACCGGGACAGCTGGGGCCGGTAGTGGAGCTTTCTTT; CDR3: CASSTGTAGAGSGAFF
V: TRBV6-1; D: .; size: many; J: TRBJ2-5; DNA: TGTGCCAGCAGTGAAGCGCAAGGAGGGGGAGAGACCCAGTACTTC; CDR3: CASSEAQGGGETQYF
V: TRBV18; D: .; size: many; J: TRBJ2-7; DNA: TGTGCCAGCTCACCTGGGACCTCCAGCTCCTACGAGCAGTACTTC; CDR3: CASSPGTSSSYEQYF
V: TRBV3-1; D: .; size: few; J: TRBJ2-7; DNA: TGTGCCAGCAGCAACCGGGACGTCGGAGGGGAGCAGTACTTC; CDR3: CASSNRDVGGEQYF
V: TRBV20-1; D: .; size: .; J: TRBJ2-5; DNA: TGCAGTGCTAGTGTTGGCTACCAAGAGACCCAGTACTTC; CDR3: CSASVGYQETQYF
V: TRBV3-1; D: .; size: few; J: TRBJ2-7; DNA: TGTGCCAGCGATGGGGGGACTTCCTACGAGCAGTACTTC; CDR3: CASDGGTSYEQYF
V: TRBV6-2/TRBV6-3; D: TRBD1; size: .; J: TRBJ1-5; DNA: TGTGCCAGCAGTCGGTGGGGGACAGGGGTATATACTCAGCCCCAGCATTTT; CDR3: CASSRWGTGVYTQPQHF
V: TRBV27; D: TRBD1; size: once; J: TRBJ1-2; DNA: TGTGCCAGCACCCTTACCGGGACAGGGCGCTATGGCTACACCTTC; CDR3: CASTLTGTGRYGYTF
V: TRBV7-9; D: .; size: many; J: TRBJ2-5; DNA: TGTGCCAGCAGCCCCACGGGGGACCTCGGGGAAGAGACCCAGTACTTC; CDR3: CASSPTGDLGEETQYF
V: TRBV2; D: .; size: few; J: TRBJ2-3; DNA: TGTGCCAGCAGTACCCCCCTGACGGTCACAGATACGCAGTATTTT; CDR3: CASSTPLTVTDTQYF
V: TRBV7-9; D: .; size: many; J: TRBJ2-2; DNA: TGTGCCAGCAGCCGGTGGACGAACACCGGGGAGCTGTTTTTT; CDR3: CASSRWTNTGELFF
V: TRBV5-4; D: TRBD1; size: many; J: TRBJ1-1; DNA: TGTGCCAGCATCCGACAGGGTGATGGCACTGAAGCTTTCTTT; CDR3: CASIRQGDGTEAFF
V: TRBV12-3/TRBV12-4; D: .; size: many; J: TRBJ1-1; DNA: TGTGCCAGCAGTTTCCGACGGTATGGGGAAGCTTTCTTT; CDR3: CASSFRRYGEAFF
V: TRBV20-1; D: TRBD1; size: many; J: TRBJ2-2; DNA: TGCAGTGCCATGACAGGGGGCGGGGAGCTGTTTTTT; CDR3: CSAMTGGGELFF
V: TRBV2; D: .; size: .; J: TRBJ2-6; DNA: TGTGCCAGCAGTCACGATTTCTCTGGGGCCAACGTCCTGACTTTC; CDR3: CASSHDFSGANVLTF
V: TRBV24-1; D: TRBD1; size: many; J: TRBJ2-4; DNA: TGTGCCACCAGTGATTCGGCGACAGGGCTTAAAAACATTCAGTACTTC; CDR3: CATSDSATGLKNIQYF
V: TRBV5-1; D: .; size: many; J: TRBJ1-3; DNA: TGCGCCAGCAGCTTCGACCCGAGAGGAAACACCATATATTTT; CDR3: CASSFDPRGNTIYF
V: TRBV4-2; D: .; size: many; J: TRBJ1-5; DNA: TGTGCCAGCAGCCAAGATTTGGGTCAGCCCCAGCATTTT; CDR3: CASSQDLGQPQHF
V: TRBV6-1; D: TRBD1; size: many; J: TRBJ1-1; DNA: TGTGCCAGCATCGGACAGGGGAGGAACACTGAAGCTTTCTTT; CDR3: CASIGQGRNTEAFF
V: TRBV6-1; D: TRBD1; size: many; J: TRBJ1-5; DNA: TGTGCCAGCAGTGGCGCTGGACAGGGGGCAAGTCAGCCCCAGCATTTT; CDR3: CASSGAGQGASQPQHF
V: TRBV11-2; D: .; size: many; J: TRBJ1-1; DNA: TGTGCCAGCAGCTTCTCGTCCCCACGCTACACTGAAGCTTTCTTT; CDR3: CASSFSSPRYTEAFF
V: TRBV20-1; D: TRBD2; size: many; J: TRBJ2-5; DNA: TGCAGTGCTAGGGGACTAGCGGGGGATTATGAGACCCAGTACTTC; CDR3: CSARGLAGDYETQYF
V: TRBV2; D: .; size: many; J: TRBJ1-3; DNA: TGTGCCAGCAGGAAAGGACAGGGAAACACCATATATTTT; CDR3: CASRKGQGNTIYF
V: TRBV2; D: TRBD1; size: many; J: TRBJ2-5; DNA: TGTGCCAGCAGTGATGACAGGGGTGGAGAGACCCAGTACTTC; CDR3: CASSDDRGGETQYF
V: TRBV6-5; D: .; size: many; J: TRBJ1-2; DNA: TGTGCCAGCAGTTACTCGAAAGGGGTTGGCTACACCTTC; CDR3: CASSYSKGVGYTF
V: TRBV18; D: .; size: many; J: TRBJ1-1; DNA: TGTGCCAGCTCACCCATCGGGTCCACTGAAGCTTTCTTT; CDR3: CASSPIGSTEAFF
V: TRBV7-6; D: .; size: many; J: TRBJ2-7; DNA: TGTGCCAGCAGCTTAGTCCTAGCGCACCATAGCTCCTACGAGCAGTACTTC; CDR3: CASSLVLAHHSSYEQYF
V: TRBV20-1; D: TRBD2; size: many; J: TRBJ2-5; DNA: TGCAGTGCTAGGTCCGCTCGGGCTAGCGGCCAAGAGACCCAGTACTTC; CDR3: CSARSARASGQETQYF
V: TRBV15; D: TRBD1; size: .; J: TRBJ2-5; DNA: TGTGCCACCAGCAGGGGACAGGCGGAGACCCAGTACTTC; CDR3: CATSRGQAETQYF
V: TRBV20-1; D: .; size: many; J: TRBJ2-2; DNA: TGCAGTGCTCCACTAAAGAGCCCCTCCACCGGGGAGCTGTTTTTT; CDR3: CSAPLKSPSTGELFF
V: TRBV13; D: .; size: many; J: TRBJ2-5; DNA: TGTGCCAGCAGCCTTGGACTGGGACTCCAAGAGACCCAGTACTTC; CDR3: CASSLGLGLQETQYF
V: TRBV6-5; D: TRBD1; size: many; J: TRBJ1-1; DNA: TGTGCCAGCAGCCGTAGGGACAGGCTAGACACTGAAGCTTTCTTT; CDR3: CASSRRDRLDTEAFF
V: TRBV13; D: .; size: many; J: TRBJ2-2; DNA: TGTGCCAGCAGCAAGTATACCGGGGAGCTGTTTTTT; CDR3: CASSKYTGELFF
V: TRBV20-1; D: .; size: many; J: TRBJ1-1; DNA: TGCAGTGCCCGAGCAGAGACGAACACTGAAGCTTTCTTT; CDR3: CSARAETNTEAFF
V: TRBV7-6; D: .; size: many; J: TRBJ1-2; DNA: TGTGCCAGCAGCCCTGACCTTCCTGGGGGCTACACCTTC; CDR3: CASSPDLPGGYTF
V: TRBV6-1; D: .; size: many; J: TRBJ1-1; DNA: TGTGCCGCCCAACCTAGGGGGGGCACTGAAGCTTTCTTT; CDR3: CAAQPRGGTEAFF
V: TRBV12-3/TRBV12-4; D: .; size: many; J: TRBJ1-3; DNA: TGTGCCAGCAGTTTTGGGCTCTATGGGTCAGGGGATGATGGAAACACCATATATTTT; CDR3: CASSFGLYGSGDDGNTIYF
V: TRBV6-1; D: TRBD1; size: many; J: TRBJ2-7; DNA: TGTGCCAGCACTGCCGGGACAGGGGGTTCCTACGAGCAGTACTTC; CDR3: CASTAGTGGSYEQYF
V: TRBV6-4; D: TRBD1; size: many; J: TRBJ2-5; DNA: TGTGCCAGCAGCGCCTCTCCGGGACAGGGGGGAGAGACCCAGTACTTC; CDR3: CASSASPGQGGETQYF
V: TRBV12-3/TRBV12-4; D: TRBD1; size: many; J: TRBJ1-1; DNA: TGTGCCAGCAGTTGGACAGGGATCGGCACTGAAGCTTTCTTT; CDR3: CASSWTGIGTEAFF
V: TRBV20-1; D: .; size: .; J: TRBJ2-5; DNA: TGCAGTGCTGATCAACCCCAAGAGACCCAGTACTTC; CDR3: CSADQPQETQYF
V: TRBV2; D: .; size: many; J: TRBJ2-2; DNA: TGTGCCAGCAGCGAAACCAGGGGACGCACCGGGGAGCTGTTTTTT; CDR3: CASSETRGRTGELFF
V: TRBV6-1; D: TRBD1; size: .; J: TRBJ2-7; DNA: TGTGCCAGCAGGTCCGGGACAGGGGGGTCCTACGAGCAGTACTTC; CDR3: CASRSGTGGSYEQYF
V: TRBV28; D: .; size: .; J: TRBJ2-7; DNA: TGTGCCAGCAGTTTAATCCTTGGGGGGACCTACGAGCAGTACTTC; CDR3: CASSLILGGTYEQYF
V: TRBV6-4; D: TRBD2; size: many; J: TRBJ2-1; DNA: TGTGCCAGCAGTGACGGACTAGCGGGGGATGAGCAGTTCTTC; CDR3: CASSDGLAGDEQFF
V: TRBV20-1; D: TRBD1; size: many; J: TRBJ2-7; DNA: TGCAGTGGGGGGACAGGGACCCACGAGCAGTACTTC; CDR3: CSGGTGTHEQYF
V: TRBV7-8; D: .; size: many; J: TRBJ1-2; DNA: TGTGCCAGCAGCTTCGGCGGCACCTATGGCTACACCTTC; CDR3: CASSFGGTYGYTF
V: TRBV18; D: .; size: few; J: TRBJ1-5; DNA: TGTGCCAGCTCACGATACGACATGAATAGCAATCAGCCCCAGCATTTT; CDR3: CASSRYDMNSNQPQHF
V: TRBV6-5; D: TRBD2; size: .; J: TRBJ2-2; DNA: TGTGCCAGCAGTTGGGGTCGCGGGGGGGGCACCGGGGAGCTGTTTTTT; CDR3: CASSWGRGGGTGELFF
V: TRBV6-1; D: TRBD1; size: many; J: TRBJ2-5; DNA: TGTGCCAGCAGTGTGCGACAGGGGACCCAAGAGACCCAGTACTTC; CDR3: CASSVRQGTQETQYF
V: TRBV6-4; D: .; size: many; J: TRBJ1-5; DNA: TGTGCCAGCGGCGCAGAGAGGCGAAGTCCGATCAATCAGCCCCAGCATTTT; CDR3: CASGAERRSPINQPQHF
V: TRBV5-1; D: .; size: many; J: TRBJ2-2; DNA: TGCGCCAGCAGCATCTTCGGGGAGCTGTTTTTT; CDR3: CASSIFGELFF